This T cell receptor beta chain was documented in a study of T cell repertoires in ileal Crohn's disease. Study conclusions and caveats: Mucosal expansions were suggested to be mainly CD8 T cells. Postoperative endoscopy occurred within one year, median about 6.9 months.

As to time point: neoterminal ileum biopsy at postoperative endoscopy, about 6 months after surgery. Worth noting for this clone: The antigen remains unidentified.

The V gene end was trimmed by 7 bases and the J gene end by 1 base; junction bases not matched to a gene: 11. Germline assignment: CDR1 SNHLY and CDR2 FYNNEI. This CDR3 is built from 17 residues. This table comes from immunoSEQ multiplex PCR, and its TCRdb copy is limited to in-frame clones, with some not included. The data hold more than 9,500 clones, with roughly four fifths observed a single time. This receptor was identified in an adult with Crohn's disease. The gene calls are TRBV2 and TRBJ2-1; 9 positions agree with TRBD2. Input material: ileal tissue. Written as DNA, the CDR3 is TGTGCCAGCAACCGGGTGGCGGGAGGGCCGTCCTACAATGAGCAGTTCTTC. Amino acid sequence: CASNRVAGGPSYNEQFF.